A single T cell receptor (beta chain) is shown here with its context. This record comes from a study of blood T cell repertoires in COVID-19. As for the study in general: COVID-19 samples collected from the United States, Italy and Spain covered acute and convalescent phases. T cells, B-cell-depleted T cells, or PBMCs provided the cDNA or gDNA that served as material.

One Seattle source followed patients from active infection through their disease course. This CDR3 has 12 amino acids. V lost 6 bases and J lost 7, with 10 bases in between. In the original processing: Reference gene primer amplification gave estimated nucleated cell counts. Profiling relied on immunoSEQ multiplex PCR, and the TCRdb table lists in-frame clones only, not all of them. V and J calls and clone size are copied from that table; D and trimming were computed from the DNA. Of over 150,000 clones listed, over 75% are singletons. The TCR originated in a man aged 45 to 65 with COVID-19, enrolled during active disease. Input material: peripheral blood. The chain links TRBV12-3 or TRBV12-4 to TRBJ2-1; D remains ambiguous. This chain's CDR3 is CASSSPGNEQFF. The DNA for the CDR3 is TGTGCCAGCAGCTCACCCGGGAATGAGCAGTTCTTC.